This record looks at one TCR beta chain sequence and its context. No antigen is known for it. Treatment here: roughly 10-day PBMC culture with coronavirus spike peptide pools or control peptides (ViraFEST assay). CD4+ T cells that had been cultured provided DNA sequenced with the Oncomine TCR Beta short-read assay. TCRdb re-derived calls from the PCR reads in MiXCR, one entry per CDR3 protein. The sample lists some 10,000 distinct CDR3 sequences, 25% to 35% occurring once. The CDR3 has 16 residues. V gave up 3 bases and J gave up 4 bases; unmatched junction bases: 6. From germline, CDR1 is SGHNT and CDR2 YENEEA. The data originate from a study of vaccination and CD4 T cells after COVID-19. Study-level findings and limits: Convalescent patients displayed a median about 85% of reactive clones emerging only post-vaccination. From a median of about 20 to 40, SARS-CoV-2-reactive clonotypes increased, though not significantly.

The source is a human donor with COVID-19. V usage is TRBV11-3 and J usage is TRBJ2-1, with 10 nucleotides matching TRBD1. Sample: cultured CD4+ T cells from blood. This CDR3 is CASSFSGTGDYNEQFF. The CDR3, as DNA: TGTGCCAGCAGCTTCTCGGGGACAGGGGATTACAATGAGCAGTTCTTC.